This TCR beta chain comes out of a study of vaccination and CD4 T cells after COVID-19. Study at large: Post-vaccine sampling followed dose two by a median approximately 74 days (range 14 to 241).

CDR3 length: 14 residues. Germline lookup yields CDR1 MNHNS and CDR2 SASEGT. V lost 4 bases and J lost 15; bases outside the gene matches: 14. CD4+ T cells that had been cultured provided DNA sequenced with the Oncomine TCR Beta short-read assay. TCRdb re-derived calls from the PCR reads in MiXCR, one entry per CDR3 protein. The sample has several thousand distinct CDR3 sequences; around 70% are singletons. Remarks on this clonotype: Its antigen is still unknown.

Treatment: roughly ten-day PBMC culture with coronavirus spike peptide pools or control peptides (ViraFEST assay). Source material: CD4+ T cells from blood, cultured in vitro. The V gene is TRBV6-1, the J gene TRBJ2-1; 8 bases agree with TRBD2. The source is a human donor who had recovered from COVID-19. The CDR3 DNA reads TGTGCCAGCAGTGGCCCGGGACTAGTTGGTTCTCGGTTCTTC. As protein: CASSGPGLVGSRFF.